This section outlines one T cell receptor beta chain sequence together with its context. This CDR3 region has 15 residues. Between the trimmed V and J ends, which lost 3 bases and 1 base, there was a span of 12 bases. Per the germline V gene, CDR1 is SGHTA and CDR2 is FQGNSA. PCR employed 60 Vbeta and 13 Jbeta primers. Assay used: immunoSEQ multiplex PCR; TCRdb lists only in-frame clones, some missing. The data show 55,000 to 75,000 clones, 62% seen once. These data belong to a study of cytomegalovirus exposure and HLA in healthy donors. Input material: PBMCs. J is TRBJ1-1 and V is TRBV7-2; weak D call: TRBD1 (6 bases). This sequence originates from a man aged 30-40 years in good health and CMV-seronegative. CDR3 DNA: TGTGCCAGCAGCTTTACAGGGCATCGGAACACTGAAGCTTTCTTT. Its protein is CASSFTGHRNTEAFF.